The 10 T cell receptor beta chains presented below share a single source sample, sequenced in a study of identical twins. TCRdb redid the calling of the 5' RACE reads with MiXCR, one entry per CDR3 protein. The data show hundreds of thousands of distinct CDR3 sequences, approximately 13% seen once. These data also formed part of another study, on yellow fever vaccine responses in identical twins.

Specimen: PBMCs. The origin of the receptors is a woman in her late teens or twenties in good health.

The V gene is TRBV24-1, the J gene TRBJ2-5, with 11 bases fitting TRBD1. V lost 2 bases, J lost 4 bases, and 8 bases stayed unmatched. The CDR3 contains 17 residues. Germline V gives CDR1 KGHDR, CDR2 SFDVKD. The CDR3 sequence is CATSDSGTGGEGETQYF. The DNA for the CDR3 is TGTGCCACCAGTGATTCGGGGACAGGGGGTGAAGGAGAGACCCAGTACTTC.

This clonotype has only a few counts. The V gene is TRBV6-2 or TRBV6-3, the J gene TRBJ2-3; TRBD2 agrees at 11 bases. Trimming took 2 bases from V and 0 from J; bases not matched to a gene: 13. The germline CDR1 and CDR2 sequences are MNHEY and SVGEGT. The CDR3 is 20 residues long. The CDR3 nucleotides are TGTGCCAGCAGTTACCCCGGGACTAGCGGCGAGGAGCCGAGCACAGATACGCAGTATTTT. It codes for CASSYPGTSGEEPSTDTQYF.

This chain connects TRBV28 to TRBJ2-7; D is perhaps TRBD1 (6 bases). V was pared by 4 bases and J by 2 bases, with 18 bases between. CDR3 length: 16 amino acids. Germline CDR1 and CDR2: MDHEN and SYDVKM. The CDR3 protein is CASSSRGTSQPYEQYV. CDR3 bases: TGTGCCAGCAGTTCGCGAGGGACATCACAACCCTACGAGCAGTACGTC.

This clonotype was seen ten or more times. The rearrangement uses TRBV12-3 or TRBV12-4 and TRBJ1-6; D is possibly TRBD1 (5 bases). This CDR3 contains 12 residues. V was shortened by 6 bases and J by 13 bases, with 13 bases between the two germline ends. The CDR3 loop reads CASRAGPSPLHF. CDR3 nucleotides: TGTGCCAGCAGGGCAGGGCCATCGCCCCTCCACTTT.

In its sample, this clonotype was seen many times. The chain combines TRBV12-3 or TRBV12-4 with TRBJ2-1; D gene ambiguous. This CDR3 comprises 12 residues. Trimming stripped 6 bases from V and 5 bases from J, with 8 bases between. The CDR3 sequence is CASSRTHNEQFF. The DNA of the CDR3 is TGTGCCAGCAGCCGCACCCACAATGAGCAGTTCTTC.

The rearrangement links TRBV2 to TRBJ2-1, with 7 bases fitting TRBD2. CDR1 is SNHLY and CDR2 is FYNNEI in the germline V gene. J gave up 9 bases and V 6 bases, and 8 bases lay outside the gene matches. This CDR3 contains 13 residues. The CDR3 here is CASRRLAGGEQFF. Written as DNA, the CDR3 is TGTGCCAGCAGAAGACTAGCCGGCGGTGAGCAGTTCTTC. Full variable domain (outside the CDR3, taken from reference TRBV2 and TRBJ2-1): EPEVTQTPSHQVTQMGQEVILRCVPISNHLYFYWYRQILGQKVEFLVSFYNNEISEKSEIFDDQFSVERPDGSNFTLKIRSTKLEDSAMYFCASRRLAGGEQFFGPGTRLTVL.

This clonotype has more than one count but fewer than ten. In DNA form, the CDR3 reads TGCAGTGCTAATAGAGCCGCCCACACTGAAGCTTTCTTT. This translates into CSANRAAHTEAFF. V and J are TRBV20-1 and TRBJ1-1; D not certain. V was shortened by 4 bases and J by 3 bases, with 12 bases between the two germline ends. Germline loops: CDR1 DFQATT, CDR2 SNEGSKA (reference sequence). CDR3 size: 13 residues.

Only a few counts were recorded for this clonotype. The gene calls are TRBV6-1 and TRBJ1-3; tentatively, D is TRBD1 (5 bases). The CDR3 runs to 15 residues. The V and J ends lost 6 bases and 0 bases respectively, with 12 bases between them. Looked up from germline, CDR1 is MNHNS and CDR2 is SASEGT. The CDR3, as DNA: TGTGCCAGCAGGAGGGACCCAAGCTCTGGAAACACCATATATTTT. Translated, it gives CASRRDPSSGNTIYF.

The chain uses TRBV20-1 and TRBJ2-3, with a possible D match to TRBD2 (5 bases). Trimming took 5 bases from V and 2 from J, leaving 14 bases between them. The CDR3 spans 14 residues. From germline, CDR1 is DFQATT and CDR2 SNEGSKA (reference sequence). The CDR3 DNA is TGCAGTGCTGTCGGCGGGCCCCACACAGATACGCAGTATTTT. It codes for CSAVGGPHTDTQYF.

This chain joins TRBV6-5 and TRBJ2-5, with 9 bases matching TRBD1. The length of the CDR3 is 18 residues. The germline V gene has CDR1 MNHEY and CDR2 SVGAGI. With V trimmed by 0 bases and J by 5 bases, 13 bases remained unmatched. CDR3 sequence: CASSYSGAPGTGKETQYF. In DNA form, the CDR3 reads TGTGCCAGCAGTTACTCGGGGGCCCCCGGGACAGGGAAGGAGACCCAGTACTTC.